The next 20 T cell receptor beta chains were all read from a single sample in a study of T cell responses to AZD1222 COVID-19 vaccine. Assay used: immunoSEQ multiplex PCR; TCRdb lists only in-frame clones, some missing. Among 95,000 to 150,000 clones, about 88% were seen once, and the ten largest hold around 10%. Sequencing was performed on peripheral blood, taken on day 0 of AZD1222 vaccination. The receptors originated from an adult in good health.

This clone has only a few counts. The chain uses TRBV5-4 and TRBJ2-7, with 10 bases matching TRBD2. V dropped 3 bases and J dropped 2; count of bases not matched to a gene: 5. CDR3 length: 15 amino acids. Per the germline V gene, CDR1 is SGHNT and CDR2 is YYREEE (reference sequence). The CDR3, as DNA: TGTGCCAGCAGCTCTTTAGCGGGAGGTACCTACGAGCAGTACTTC. Translation: CASSSLAGGTYEQYF.

The chain uses TRBV18 and TRBJ2-7; D is perhaps TRBD1 or TRBD2 (6 bases each). The ends were cut back, 6 bases at V and 5 bases at J, with 14 bases in the middle. This CDR3 has 13 amino acids. CDR1 KGHSH and CDR2 LQKENI come from the germline V gene. The CDR3 bases are TGTGCCAGCTCGTCCTCGAGGGGGGACGAGCAGTACTTC. This gives the protein CASSSSRGDEQYF.

CDR3 bases: TGTGCCAGCAGTTCGTCCGGGACAGGGGGCGCGACGAGCTACACCTTC. As protein: CASSSSGTGGATSYTF. V and J are TRBV28 and TRBJ1-2; 12 nucleotides match TRBD1. V shed 4 bases and J 9 bases; nucleotides not matched to a gene: 12. The CDR3 sequence is 16 residues long. CDR1 is MDHEN and CDR2 is SYDVKM in the germline V gene.

As to this clone: The junction departs from the called germline gene at one end, perhaps through a read error. The chain carries TRBV7-7 and TRBJ2-1; D ambiguous. The length of the CDR3 is 13 residues. Germline-derived CDR1 and CDR2 are SSHAT and FNYEAQ (reference sequence). In nucleotides, the CDR3 is TGTGCTAGCAGCTTAGGTGTCGGGAATGAGCAGTTCTTC. Protein sequence: CASSLGVGNEQFF. Combining the CDR3 with reference TRBV7-7 and TRBJ2-1 gives the whole variable domain GAGVSQSPRYKVTKRGQDVTLRCDPISSHATLYWYQQALGQGPEFLTYFNYEAQPDKSGLPSDRFSAERPEGSISTLTIQRTEQRDSAMYRCASSLGVGNEQFFGPGTRLTVL.

The count of this clone is one. The chain employs TRBV5-1 and TRBJ2-7; maybe TRBD2 (6 bases). The V gene lost 4 bases and the J gene lost 5 bases, with 34 bases spanning the gap. CDR3 length: 20 residues. In germline, CDR1 is SGHRS, CDR2 YFSETQ. This CDR3 reads CASSPDGSRWAGDSSDEQYF. The CDR3 DNA reads as TGCGCCAGCAGCCCGGATGGAAGTAGGTGGGCCGGGGACTCAAGTGACGAGCAGTACTTC.

The CDR3 spells CASSDLDHEQYF. As DNA, the CDR3 is TGTGCCAGCAGTGATCTGGACCACGAGCAGTACTTC. The J gene is TRBJ2-7, the V gene TRBV2; D is ambiguous. Trimming took 3 bases from V and 5 from J, leaving 8 bases between them. Germline lookup yields CDR1 SNHLY and CDR2 FYNNEI. The length of the CDR3 is 12 residues.

This clone came up once. The J gene is TRBJ2-1, the V gene TRBV27; 9 bases agree with TRBD1. Germline V gene lookup returns CDR1 MNHEY and CDR2 SMNVEV (reference sequence). This CDR3 is built from 15 residues. The V segment lost 8 bases and the J segment 2 bases; nucleotides outside the gene matches: 7. The CDR3 bases are TGTGCCAGCTCATCGACAGGGGGTCCCTACAATGAGCAGTTCTTC. It specifies CASSSTGGPYNEQFF.

This chain joins TRBV29-1 and TRBJ1-1; D call uncertain. Trimming cost V 3 bases and J 0 bases, with 8 bases left between them. The CDR3 runs 13 residues. From germline, CDR1 is SQVTM and CDR2 ANQGSEA. The CDR3 loop is CSVELEMNTEAFF. CDR3 nucleotide sequence: TGCAGCGTTGAGCTGGAGATGAACACTGAAGCTTTCTTT.

This chain links TRBV30 with TRBJ2-2, with D possibly being TRBD1 (6 bases). CDR3 length: 16 amino acids. Germline CDR1 reads GTSNPN; CDR2 reads SVGIG (reference sequence). The V and J ends lost 3 bases and 2 bases respectively, with 16 bases between them. The CDR3 is CAWRALRTANTGELFF. The DNA for the CDR3 is TGTGCCTGGAGGGCCCTAAGGACAGCCAACACCGGGGAGCTGTTTTTT.

The V call is TRBV30, the J call TRBJ1-4, with 7 nucleotides matching TRBD1. The CDR3 runs 13 residues. The germline V gene has CDR1 GTSNPN and CDR2 SVGIG (reference sequence). The V segment lost 1 base and the J segment 7 bases; nucleotides outside the gene matches: 3. CDR3: CAWSGTGVEKLFF. Written as DNA, the CDR3 is TGTGCCTGGAGTGGGACAGGCGTTGAAAAACTGTTTTTT. Supplemented by reference TRBV30 and TRBJ1-4, the full variable domain reads SQTIHQWPATLVQPVGSPLSLECTVEGTSNPNLYWYRQAAGRGLQLLFYSVGIGQISSEVPQNLSASRPQDRQFILSSKKLLLSDSGFYLCAWSGTGVEKLFFGSGTQLSVL.

V is TRBV6-2 or TRBV6-3 and J is TRBJ1-6; no firm D call. There are 15 residues in the CDR3. The germline gives CDR1 MNHEY, CDR2 SVGEGT. V was cut by 0 bases and J by 4 bases, with 7 bases left in between. CDR3 in DNA: TGTGCCAGCAGTTACTCAGGCAATTATAATTCACCCCTCCACTTT. It yields the protein CASSYSGNYNSPLHF.

This chain links TRBV7-9 with TRBJ2-7; 7 nucleotides agree with TRBD2. The V gene's germline CDR1 is SEHNR and CDR2 FQNEAQ (reference sequence). The CDR3 has 15 amino acids. Trimming took 1 base from V and 2 from J; bases not matched to a gene: 5. CDR3 protein: CASSLGSSGTYEQYF. CDR3 DNA sequence: TGTGCCAGCAGCTTAGGGTCTAGCGGAACCTACGAGCAGTACTTC. The full variable domain, rest sourced from reference TRBV7-9 and TRBJ2-7, is DTGVSQNPRHKITKRGQNVTFRCDPISEHNRLYWYRQTLGQGPEFLTYFQNEAQLEKSRLLSDRFSAERPKGSFSTLEIQRTEQGDSAMYLCASSLGSSGTYEQYFGPGTRLTVT.

The genes are TRBV13 and TRBJ2-3; 9 bases are shared with TRBD1. Germline CDR1 PRHDT, CDR2 FYEKMQ (reference sequence). The CDR3 sequence is 14 residues long. V shed 5 bases, J shed 5 bases, and the junction held 5 bases outside the gene matches. The CDR3 region has the DNA TGTGCCAGCAGCGAGGGACAGGGAGTAGATACGCAGTATTTT. This gives the protein CASSEGQGVDTQYF.

This chain joins TRBV11-3 and TRBJ1-1; D remains ambiguous. The CDR3 loop spans 13 amino acids. V lost 1 base and J lost 2, with 5 bases in between. Germline V lookup: CDR1 SGHNT, CDR2 YENEEA. CDR3 sequence (DNA): TGTGCCAGCAGCTTAGGGGTAAACACTGAAGCTTTCTTT. It is translated as CASSLGVNTEAFF.

This chain joins TRBV10-3 and TRBJ2-7, with a weak D call TRBD1 (6 bases). The CDR3 is 16 residues long. Trimming removed 0 bases from V and 2 bases from J, with 14 bases in between. The V gene's germline CDR1 is ENHRY and CDR2 SYGVKD. The DNA for the CDR3 is TGTGCCATCAGTGAGTCGGCCGGACAGCTGGCCTACGAGCAGTACTTC. This encodes CAISESAGQLAYEQYF.

As DNA, the CDR3 is TGTGCCAGCAGCTTGGCACAGGCGACCTATGGCTACACCTTC. Protein sequence: CASSLAQATYGYTF. The V and J genes are TRBV5-5 and TRBJ1-2, with D perhaps matching TRBD1 (5 bases). The germline CDR1 and CDR2 sequences are SGHKS and YYEKEE (reference sequence). The CDR3 spans 14 residues. V lost 0 bases to trimming and J lost 4 bases, with 10 bases between them.

The rearrangement links TRBV30 to TRBJ1-5; D is perhaps TRBD1 (5 bases). CDR1 and CDR2 (germline): GTSNPN, SVGIG (reference sequence). The CDR3 is made up of 16 amino acids. Between the trimmed V and J ends, which lost 2 bases and 4 bases, there was a span of 18 bases. CDR3 region: CAWSKWGVGENQPQHF. In DNA form, the CDR3 reads TGTGCCTGGAGTAAGTGGGGGGTAGGGGAAAATCAGCCCCAGCATTTT.

This rearrangement joins TRBV30 to TRBJ1-4; D call uncertain. The CDR3 length is 15 residues. Trimming removed 2 bases from V and 8 bases from J, with 18 bases in between. Looked up from germline, CDR1 is GTSNPN and CDR2 is SVGIG (reference sequence). The CDR3 nucleotides read TGTGCCTGGAGTATCAACCCTGGGTCGTGGGAAAAACTGTTTTTT. This translates into CAWSINPGSWEKLFF.

This clone was seen only once. The chain employs TRBV7-2 and TRBJ2-5; TRBD2 is a possible D gene (6 bases). This CDR3 has 14 amino acids. V lost 0 bases and J lost 5, with 10 bases in between. The germline V gene encodes CDR1 SGHTA and CDR2 FQGNSA. This CDR3 reads CASSLARERETQYF. CDR3 in DNA: TGTGCCAGCAGCTTAGCCCGGGAGCGGGAGACCCAGTACTTC.

The DNA of the CDR3 is TGTGCCAGCAGCTTAGGACTAGCGGGGGCCTACAATGAGCAGTTCTTC. Translating gives CASSLGLAGAYNEQFF. V is TRBV11-2 and J is TRBJ2-1, with 12 positions matching TRBD2. The V segment lost 1 base and the J segment 2 bases; nucleotides outside the gene matches: 0. This CDR3 has 16 residues. Germline values: CDR1 SGHAT, CDR2 FQNNGV.